These T cell receptor beta chains were read from a single sample in a study of blood T cells in healthy people across ages. TCRdb processed the 5' RACE reads anew with MiXCR; each CDR3 protein has one entry. The sample contains around 650,000 distinct CDR3 sequences, 40% to 45% of which appear only once. The sample taken for sequencing was blood. The source of these receptors is an elderly man in good health. Both conserved end residues are part of each CDR3. A D gene is named only where the DNA matches it firmly. The size field is filled for only some rows; it gives once, few, many or a size class.

clone_size | d_call | j_call | v_call | cdr3_nt | cdr3_aa
- | - | TRBJ2-3 | TRBV6-5 | TGTGCCAGCAGTTACGGGGCAGGGAGCACAGATACGCAGTATTTT | CASSYGAGSTDTQYF
- | TRBD1 | TRBJ2-3 | TRBV7-2 | TGTGCCAGCAGCTTACCGCGGGACAGGGAGGCAGATACGCAGTATTTT | CASSLPRDREADTQYF
- | - | TRBJ2-5 | TRBV7-2 | TGTGCCGGCAGCCAGATGAATGAGCAGTACTTC | CAGSQMNEQYF
many | - | TRBJ2-6 | TRBV29-1 | TGCAGCGTTCCCTCAGGGTCTGGGGCCAACGTCCTGACTTTC | CSVPSGSGANVLTF
- | TRBD2 | TRBJ2-3 | TRBV5-1 | TGCGCCAGCAGCTCGACTAGCGGGCAAGATACGCAGTATTTT | CASSSTSGQDTQYF
- | TRBD2 | TRBJ2-7 | TRBV6-2/TRBV6-3 | TGTGCCAGCAGCGCTGGACTAGCGGGATTTTTGGGCCCCCCGGGTGAGCAGTACTTC | CASSAGLAGFLGPPGEQYF
once | TRBD2 | TRBJ2-5 | TRBV29-1 | TGCAGCGTTCCCGGGAGGGAAAGGTGGGAGACCCAGTACTTC | CSVPGRERWETQYF
- | - | TRBJ1-6 | TRBV7-2 | TGTGCCAGCAGCTTTTCTTCACAGGGTTATAATTCACCCCTCCACTTT | CASSFSSQGYNSPLHF
- | TRBD1 | TRBJ2-4 | TRBV5-6 | TGTGCCAGCAGCTTGGTCCAGGGGGCGTTGTACTTC | CASSLVQGALYF
- | - | TRBJ2-1 | TRBV6-4 | TGTGCCAGCAGTGTTGACGGAGATGAGCAGTTCTTC | CASSVDGDEQFF
- | - | TRBJ2-1 | TRBV20-1 | TGCAGTGCTCCGGGCAAATACTCCTACAATGAGCAGTTCTTC | CSAPGKYSYNEQFF
- | TRBD1 | TRBJ1-2 | TRBV6-1 | TGTGCCAGCAGTGATCTTGCCGACAGGGACAATGGCTACACCTTC | CASSDLADRDNGYTF
- | - | TRBJ2-2 | TRBV5-1 | TGCGCCAGCAGCTTGCCCATGGCGAACACCGGGGAGCTGTTTTTT | CASSLPMANTGELFF
- | - | TRBJ2-2 | TRBV4-2 | TGTGCCAGCAGCCAAGATTTTCGACAGTTCACCGGGGAGCTGTTTTTT | CASSQDFRQFTGELFF
few | TRBD2 | TRBJ2-1 | TRBV2 | TGTGCCAGCAGTTTTTATCGGACTAGCGGGATGAAGCAGTTCTTC | CASSFYRTSGMKQFF
- | TRBD2 | TRBJ2-1 | TRBV6-4 | TGTGCCACCAGGAGAGAGGGACTAGCGGACTACAATGAGCAGTTCTTC | CATRREGLADYNEQFF
- | - | TRBJ2-1 | TRBV14 | TGTGCCAGCAGCTATAGAGAAACCCACAATGAGCAGTTCTTC | CASSYRETHNEQFF
few | - | TRBJ1-4 | TRBV29-1 | TGCAGCGTTGTTGGGGGACCAACTAATGAAAAACTGTTTTTT | CSVVGGPTNEKLFF
few | TRBD1 | TRBJ2-7 | TRBV28 | TGTGCCAGCAGCGGGACAGGGCTACGAGTGGAGTACTTC | CASSGTGLRVEYF
- | - | TRBJ2-1 | TRBV5-1 | TGCGCCAGCAGTTCTTCCGGGGAAGGGCCTGGCGGTGAGCAGTTCTTC | CASSSSGEGPGGEQFF
few | - | TRBJ2-5 | TRBV6-2/TRBV6-3 | TGTGCCAGCAGCCCGGACGGTGCTGGGAGAGAGACCCAGTACTTC | CASSPDGAGRETQYF
- | TRBD1 | TRBJ2-5 | TRBV7-6 | TGTGCTAGCAGCCCAGGACAGGCTGGTGAGACCCAGTACTTC | CASSPGQAGETQYF
- | - | TRBJ1-4 | TRBV20-1 | TGCAGTGCGCTAGGAGGGGGGGACAAAAAACTGTTTTTT | CSALGGGDKKLFF
few | - | TRBJ2-7 | TRBV7-2 | TGTGCCAGCAGCTTAGAGAGTAGCGGTATCGGTGGGTCCTACGAGCAGTACTTC | CASSLESSGIGGSYEQYF
few | - | TRBJ1-2 | TRBV4-1 | TGCGCCAGCAGCCAAGGAATAGGGGGAGGGTATGGCTACACCTTC | CASSQGIGGGYGYTF
- | - | TRBJ1-1 | TRBV6-2/TRBV6-3 | TGTGCCAGCACCGTACAAAGTACGAACACTGAAGCTTTCTTT | CASTVQSTNTEAFF
- | - | TRBJ2-3 | TRBV6-1 | TGTGCCAGCAGCTCGGCGCTAGCTAGCACAGATACGCAGTATTTT | CASSSALASTDTQYF
few | TRBD1 | TRBJ2-7 | TRBV4-3 | TGCGCCAGCAGCCAAGTTAGGGGGCGATACGAGCAGTACTTC | CASSQVRGRYEQYF
- | TRBD1 | TRBJ1-6 | TRBV30 | TGTGCCTGGAATTCCGATCGGGACAGGGGGGGTTCACCCCTCCACTTT | CAWNSDRDRGGSPLHF
- | - | TRBJ1-5 | TRBV7-6 | TGTGCCAGCAGCTTAGGGTTCCGGGGGCGCGGCAATCAGCCCCAGCATTTT | CASSLGFRGRGNQPQHF
few | TRBD1 | TRBJ2-3 | TRBV12-3/TRBV12-4 | TGTGCCAGCAGACGAGGGGGCGCCGGCACAGATACGCAGTATTTT | CASRRGGAGTDTQYF
- | TRBD2 | TRBJ2-3 | TRBV11-2 | TGTGCCAGCAGCTTAGTGCAGCGGGAGGCACTCACAGATACGCAGTATTTT | CASSLVQREALTDTQYF
- | - | TRBJ2-7 | TRBV27 | TGTGCCAGCAGTTTCGGGCGGCAGACTTACGAGCAGTACTTC | CASSFGRQTYEQYF
few | TRBD2 | TRBJ2-2 | TRBV6-5 | TGTGCCAGCAATAGCGGGAGGCCCGGGGAGCTGTTTTTT | CASNSGRPGELFF
- | - | TRBJ2-7 | TRBV20-1 | TGCGCCGGTAGGGGATCATACTACGAGCAGTACTTC | CAGRGSYYEQYF
few | TRBD2 | TRBJ2-1 | TRBV10-3 | TGTGCCATCAGGCCCGGGACTAGCGTATACAATGAGCAGTTCTTC | CAIRPGTSVYNEQFF
- | TRBD1 | TRBJ1-4 | TRBV7-6 | TGTGCCAGCAGCCGGACAGGGGGCGGTGAAAAACTGTTTTTT | CASSRTGGGEKLFF
few | - | TRBJ2-5 | TRBV20-1 | TGCAGTGCTCCCCGGGACACCGGTTCACGGACCCAGTACTTC | CSAPRDTGSRTQYF
many | TRBD1 | TRBJ2-7 | TRBV11-2 | TGTGCCAGCAGCGAAGGGACAGGCGGCACAGCCTCCTACGAGCAGTACTTC | CASSEGTGGTASYEQYF
- | TRBD1 | TRBJ1-6 | TRBV7-9 | TGTGCCAGCAGCTTAGAGGACAGGGTCTCGCCGCCCCTCCACTTT | CASSLEDRVSPPLHF
- | TRBD1 | TRBJ2-5 | TRBV7-2 | TGTGCCAGCAGCCCGGGGACAGGGGCCCAAGAGACCCAGGACTTC | CASSPGTGAQETQDF
- | TRBD2 | TRBJ2-7 | TRBV6-2/TRBV6-3 | TGTGCCAGCAGTTACAGTCCGACTAGCGGGAGGTGCGAGCAGTACTTC | CASSYSPTSGRCEQYF
- | TRBD2 | TRBJ2-1 | TRBV30 | TGTGCCTCAGCGGGAGGGCTGAATATAGACAATGAGCAGTTCTTC | CASAGGLNIDNEQFF
- | - | TRBJ2-1 | TRBV7-2 | TGTGCCAGCAGCTTACGCCCGGGGGGCCGTTACAATGAGCAGTTCTTC | CASSLRPGGRYNEQFF
- | - | TRBJ2-2 | TRBV12-3/TRBV12-4 | TGTGCCAGCAGGCGCAGGGCGTACGCGAACACCGGGGAGCTGTTTTTT | CASRRRAYANTGELFF
few | - | TRBJ2-3 | TRBV29-1 | TGCAGCGTCTTTCGGGCAGATACGCAGTATTTT | CSVFRADTQYF
few | - | TRBJ1-2 | TRBV7-2 | TGTGCCAGCAGCGGGGGGCTTGGGGGCTACACCTTC | CASSGGLGGYTF
few | TRBD1 | TRBJ2-5 | TRBV2 | TGTGCCAGCAGTACCAAGAGGGACAGCCCCGCAGAGACCCAGTACTTC | CASSTKRDSPAETQYF
- | - | TRBJ2-7 | TRBV5-1 | TGCGCCAGCAGCTCGGGACTTCAAGGGTTTACCTACGAGCAGTACTTC | CASSSGLQGFTYEQYF
few | - | TRBJ2-1 | TRBV7-3 | TGTGCCAGCAGCTTACGTGAAGTAATCTTGGATGAGCAGTTCTTC | CASSLREVILDEQFF
many | - | TRBJ2-7 | TRBV6-2/TRBV6-3 | TGTGCCAGCAGTCCGGCTAGACCCTCCGGCGAGCAGTACTTC | CASSPARPSGEQYF
few | TRBD1 | TRBJ2-1 | TRBV12-3/TRBV12-4 | TGTGCCAGCAGCACCGGGACAGGATCCTATGAGCAGTTCTTC | CASSTGTGSYEQFF
- | - | TRBJ1-5 | TRBV4-3 | TGCGCCAGCAGCAGCAATCGCAATCAGCCCCAGCATTTT | CASSSNRNQPQHF